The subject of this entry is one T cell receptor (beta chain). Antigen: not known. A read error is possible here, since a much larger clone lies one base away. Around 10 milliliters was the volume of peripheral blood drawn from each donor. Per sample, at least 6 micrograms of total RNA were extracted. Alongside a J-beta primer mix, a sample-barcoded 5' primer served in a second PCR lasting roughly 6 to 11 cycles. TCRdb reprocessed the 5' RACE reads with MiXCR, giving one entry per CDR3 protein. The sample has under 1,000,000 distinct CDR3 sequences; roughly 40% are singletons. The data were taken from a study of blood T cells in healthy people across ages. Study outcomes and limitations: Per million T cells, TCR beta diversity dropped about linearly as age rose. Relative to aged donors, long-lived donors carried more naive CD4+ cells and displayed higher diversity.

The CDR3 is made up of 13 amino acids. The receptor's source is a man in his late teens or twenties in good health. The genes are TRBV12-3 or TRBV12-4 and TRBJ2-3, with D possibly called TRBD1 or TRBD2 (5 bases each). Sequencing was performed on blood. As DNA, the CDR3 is TGTGCCAGCAGGGGACCTCTCACAGATGCGCAGTATTTT. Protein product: CASRGPLTDAQYF.